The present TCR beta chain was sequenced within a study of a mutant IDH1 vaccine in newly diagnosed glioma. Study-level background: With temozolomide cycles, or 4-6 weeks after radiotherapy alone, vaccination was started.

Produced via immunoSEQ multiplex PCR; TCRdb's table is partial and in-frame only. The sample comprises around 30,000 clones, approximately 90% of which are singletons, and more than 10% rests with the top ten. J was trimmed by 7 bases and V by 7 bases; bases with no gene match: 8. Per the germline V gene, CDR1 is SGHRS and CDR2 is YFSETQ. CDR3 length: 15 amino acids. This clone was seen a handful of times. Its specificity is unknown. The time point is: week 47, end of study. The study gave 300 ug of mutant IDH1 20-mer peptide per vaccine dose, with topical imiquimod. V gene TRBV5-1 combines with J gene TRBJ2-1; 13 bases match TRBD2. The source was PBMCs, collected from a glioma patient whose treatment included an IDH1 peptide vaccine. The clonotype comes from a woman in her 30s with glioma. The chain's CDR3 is CASAELAGGQNEQFF. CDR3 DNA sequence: TGCGCCAGCGCGGAACTAGCGGGGGGGCAAAATGAGCAGTTCTTC.